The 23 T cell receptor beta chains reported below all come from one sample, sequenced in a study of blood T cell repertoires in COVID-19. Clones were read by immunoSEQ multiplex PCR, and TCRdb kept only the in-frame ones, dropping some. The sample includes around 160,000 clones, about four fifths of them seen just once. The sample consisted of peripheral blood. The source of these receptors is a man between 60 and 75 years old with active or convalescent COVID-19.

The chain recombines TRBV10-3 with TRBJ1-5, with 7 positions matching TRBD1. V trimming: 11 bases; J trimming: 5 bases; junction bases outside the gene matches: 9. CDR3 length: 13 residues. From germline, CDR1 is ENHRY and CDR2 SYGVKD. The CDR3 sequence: CAHSGTADQPQHF. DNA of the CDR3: TGTGCCCATTCCGGGACAGCCGATCAGCCCCAGCATTTT.

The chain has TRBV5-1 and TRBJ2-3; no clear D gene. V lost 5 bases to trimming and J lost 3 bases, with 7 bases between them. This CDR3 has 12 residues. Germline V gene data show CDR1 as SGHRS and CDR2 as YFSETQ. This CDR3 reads CASRLRTDTQYF. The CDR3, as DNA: TGCGCCAGCAGGCTACGGACAGATACGCAGTATTTT.

The CDR3 bases are TGTGCCATCAGTGAGTCGAGTTCAGGGGCTCAGCCCCAGCATTTT. Protein sequence: CAISESSSGAQPQHF. The chain recombines TRBV10-3 with TRBJ1-5; a weak D match, TRBD1 (6 bases). In germline, CDR1 is ENHRY, CDR2 SYGVKD. The V end lost 0 bases, the J end lost 6 bases, and 12 bases lay between the germline ends. The CDR3 has 15 residues.

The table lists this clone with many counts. In nucleotides, the CDR3 is TGTGCCAGCAGCACGGGACTTACTAGCACAGATACGCAGTATTTT. As protein: CASSTGLTSTDTQYF. The chain recombines TRBV7-8 with TRBJ2-3, with D possibly matching TRBD2 (6 bases). Trimming removed 5 bases at V and 0 bases at J, with 12 bases between. The CDR3 covers 15 residues. The V gene's germline CDR1 is SGHVS and CDR2 FQNEAQ. The full variable domain, completed using reference TRBV7-8 and TRBJ2-3, is GAGVSQSPRYKVAKRGQDVALRCDPISGHVSLFWYQQALGQGPEFLTYFQNEAQLDKSGLPSDRFFAERPEGSVSTLKIQRTQQEDSAVYLCASSTGLTSTDTQYFGPGTRLTVL.

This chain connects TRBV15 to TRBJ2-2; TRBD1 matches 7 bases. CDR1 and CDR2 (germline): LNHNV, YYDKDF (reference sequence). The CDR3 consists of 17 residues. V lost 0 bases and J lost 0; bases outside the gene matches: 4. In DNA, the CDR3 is TGTGCCACCAGCAGAGATCGACAGGGCACGAACACCGGGGAGCTGTTTTTT. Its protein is CATSRDRQGTNTGELFF.

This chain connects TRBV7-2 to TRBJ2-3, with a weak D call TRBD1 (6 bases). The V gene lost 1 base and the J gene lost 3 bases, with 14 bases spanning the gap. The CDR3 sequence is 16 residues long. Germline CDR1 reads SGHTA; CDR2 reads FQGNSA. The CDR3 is CASSLETGLRTDTQYF. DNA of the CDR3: TGTGCCAGCAGCTTAGAGACAGGTCTCAGAACAGATACGCAGTATTTT. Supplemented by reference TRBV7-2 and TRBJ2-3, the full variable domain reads GAGVSQSPSNKVTEKGKDVELRCDPISGHTALYWYRQSLGQGLEFLIYFQGNSAPDKSGLPSDRFSAERTGGSVSTLTIQRTQQEDSAVYLCASSLETGLRTDTQYFGPGTRLTVL.

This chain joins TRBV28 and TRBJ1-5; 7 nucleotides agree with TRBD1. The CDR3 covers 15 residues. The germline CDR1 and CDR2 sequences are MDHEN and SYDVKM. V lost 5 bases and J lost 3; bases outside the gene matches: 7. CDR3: CASSTPGQPNQPQHF. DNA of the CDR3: TGTGCCAGCAGTACACCGGGACAGCCCAATCAGCCCCAGCATTTT.

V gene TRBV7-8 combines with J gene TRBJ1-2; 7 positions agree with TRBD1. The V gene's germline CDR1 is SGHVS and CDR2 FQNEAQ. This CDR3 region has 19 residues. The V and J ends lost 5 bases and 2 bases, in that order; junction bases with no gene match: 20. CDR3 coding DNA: TGTGCCAGCAGCGTATCGACAGGGACACTGGGGACTCCCAACTATGGCTACACCTTC. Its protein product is CASSVSTGTLGTPNYGYTF.

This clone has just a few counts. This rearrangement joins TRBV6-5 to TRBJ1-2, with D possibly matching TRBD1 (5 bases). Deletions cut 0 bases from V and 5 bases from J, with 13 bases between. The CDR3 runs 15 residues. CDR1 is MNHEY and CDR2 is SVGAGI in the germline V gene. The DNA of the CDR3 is TGTGCCAGCAGTTACTCAATGTTTGGGGGGTATGGCTACACCTTC. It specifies CASSYSMFGGYGYTF.

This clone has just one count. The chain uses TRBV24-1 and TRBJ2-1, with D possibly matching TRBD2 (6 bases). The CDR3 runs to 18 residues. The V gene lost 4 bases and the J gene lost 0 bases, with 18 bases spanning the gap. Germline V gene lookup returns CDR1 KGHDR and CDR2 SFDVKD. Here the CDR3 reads CATSDALARGSSYNEQFF. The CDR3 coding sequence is TGTGCCACCAGTGACGCCCTCGCCCGGGGGAGCTCCTACAATGAGCAGTTCTTC.

The CDR3 loop reads CASSQERTRGSPLHF. CDR3 nucleotides: TGTGCCAGCAGCCAGGAACGGACCCGGGGTTCACCCCTCCACTTT. The rearrangement links TRBV3-1 (or the pseudogene TRBV3-2) to TRBJ1-6; D ambiguous. Per germline, CDR1 LGHDT and CDR2 YNNKEL (reference sequence). The CDR3 has 15 residues. Trimming cost V 3 bases and J 9 bases, with 15 bases left between them.

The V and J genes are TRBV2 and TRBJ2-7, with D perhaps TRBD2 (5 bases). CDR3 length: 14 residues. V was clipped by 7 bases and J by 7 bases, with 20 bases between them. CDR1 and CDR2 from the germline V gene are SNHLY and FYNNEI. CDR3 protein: CASNQARERGEQYF. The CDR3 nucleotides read TGTGCCAGCAACCAGGCGAGAGAAAGAGGGGAGCAGTACTTC.

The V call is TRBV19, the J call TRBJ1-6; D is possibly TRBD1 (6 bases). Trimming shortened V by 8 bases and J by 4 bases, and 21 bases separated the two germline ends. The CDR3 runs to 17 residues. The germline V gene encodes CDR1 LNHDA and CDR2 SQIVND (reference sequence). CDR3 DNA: TGTGCCAGTTTACCGACAGGATCCAGTTTATATAATTCACCCCTCCACTTT. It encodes CASLPTGSSLYNSPLHF.

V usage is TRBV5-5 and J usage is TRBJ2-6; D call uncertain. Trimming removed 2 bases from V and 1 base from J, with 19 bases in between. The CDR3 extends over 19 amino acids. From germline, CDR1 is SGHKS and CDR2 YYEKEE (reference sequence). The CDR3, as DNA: TGTGCCAGCAGCTTCCCCCTTTCGGGTCGATCTTCTGGGGCCAACGTCCTGACTTTC. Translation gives CASSFPLSGRSSGANVLTF.

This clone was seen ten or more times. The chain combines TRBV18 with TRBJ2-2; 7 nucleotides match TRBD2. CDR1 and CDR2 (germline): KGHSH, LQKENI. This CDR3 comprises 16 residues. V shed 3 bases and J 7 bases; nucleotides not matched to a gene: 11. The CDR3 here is CASSPVGLVSNGELFF. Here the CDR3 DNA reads TGTGCCAGCTCACCTGTAGGACTAGTCTCAAACGGGGAGCTGTTTTTT.

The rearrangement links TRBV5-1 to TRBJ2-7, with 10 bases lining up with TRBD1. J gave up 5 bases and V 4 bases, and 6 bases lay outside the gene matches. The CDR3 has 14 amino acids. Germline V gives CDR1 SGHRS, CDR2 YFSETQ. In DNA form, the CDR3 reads TGCGCCAGCAGCAAGGGACAGGGGCTGAACGAGCAGTACTTC. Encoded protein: CASSKGQGLNEQYF. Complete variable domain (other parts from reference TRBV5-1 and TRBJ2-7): KAGVTQTPRYLIKTRGQQVTLSCSPISGHRSVSWYQQTPGQGLQFLFEYFSETQRNKGNFPGRFSGRQFSNSRSEMNVSTLELGDSALYLCASSKGQGLNEQYFGPGTRLTVT.

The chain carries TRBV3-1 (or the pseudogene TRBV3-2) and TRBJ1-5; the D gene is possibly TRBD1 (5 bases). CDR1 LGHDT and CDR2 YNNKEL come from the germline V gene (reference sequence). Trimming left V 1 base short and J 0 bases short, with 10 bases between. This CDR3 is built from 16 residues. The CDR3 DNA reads TGTGCCAGCAGCCAAGGGGGGGGTAATAGCAATCAGCCCCAGCATTTT. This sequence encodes CASSQGGGNSNQPQHF.

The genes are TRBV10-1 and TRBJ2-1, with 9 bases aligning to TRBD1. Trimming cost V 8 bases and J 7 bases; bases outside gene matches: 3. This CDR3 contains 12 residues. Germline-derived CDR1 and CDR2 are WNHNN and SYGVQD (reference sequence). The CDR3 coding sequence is TGCGCCAGCGGAGGGACAGGGAATGAGCAGTTCTTC. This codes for CASGGTGNEQFF.

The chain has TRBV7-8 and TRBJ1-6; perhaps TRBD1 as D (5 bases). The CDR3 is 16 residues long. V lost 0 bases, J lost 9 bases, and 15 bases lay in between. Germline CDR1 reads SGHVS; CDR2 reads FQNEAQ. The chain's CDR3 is CASSLAGESKSSPLHF. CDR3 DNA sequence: TGTGCCAGCAGCTTAGCAGGGGAAAGCAAGAGTTCACCCCTCCACTTT.

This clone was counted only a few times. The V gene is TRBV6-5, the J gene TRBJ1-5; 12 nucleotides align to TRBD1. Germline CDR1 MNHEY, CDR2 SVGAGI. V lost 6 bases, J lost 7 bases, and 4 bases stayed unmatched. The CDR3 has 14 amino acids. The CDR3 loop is CASRGQGAEQPQHF. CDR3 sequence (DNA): TGTGCCAGCAGGGGACAGGGGGCGGAGCAGCCCCAGCATTTT.

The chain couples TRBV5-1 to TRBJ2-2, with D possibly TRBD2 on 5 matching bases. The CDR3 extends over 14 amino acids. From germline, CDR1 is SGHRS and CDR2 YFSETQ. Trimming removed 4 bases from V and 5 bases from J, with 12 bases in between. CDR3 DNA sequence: TGCGCCAGCAGCCCGAGACCGGGGACCGGGGAGCTGTTTTTT. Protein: CASSPRPGTGELFF.

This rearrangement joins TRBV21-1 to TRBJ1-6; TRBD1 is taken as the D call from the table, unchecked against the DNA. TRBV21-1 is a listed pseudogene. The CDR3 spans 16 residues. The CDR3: CASSVIWDREHSPLHF. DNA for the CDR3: TGTGCCAGCAGCGTAATCTGGGACAGGGAACATTCACCCCTCCACTTT.

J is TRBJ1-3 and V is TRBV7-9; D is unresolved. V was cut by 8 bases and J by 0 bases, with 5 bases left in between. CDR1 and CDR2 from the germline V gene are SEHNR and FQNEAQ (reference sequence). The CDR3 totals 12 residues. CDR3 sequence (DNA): TGTGCCAGCGCACTCTCTGGAAACACCATATATTTT. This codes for CASALSGNTIYF.